This T cell receptor beta chain comes out of a study of T cell responses to AZD1222 COVID-19 vaccine. Sequencing was performed with immunoSEQ multiplex PCR; in TCRdb, only in-frame clones are kept and a portion is missing. This sample yields around 97,000 clones, of which about nine tenths are seen a single time; 4.8% belongs to the top ten. J lost 5 bases, V lost 5 bases, and 4 bases had no gene match. The CDR3 loop spans 14 amino acids. Germline loops: CDR1 MNHEY, CDR2 SMNVEV (reference sequence). The V gene is TRBV27, the J gene TRBJ2-5, with 11 bases aligning to TRBD1. The clonotype was recovered from an adult in good health. This sample comprised peripheral blood, obtained on day 0 of AZD1222 vaccination. The CDR3 protein is CASSGTGGWETQYF. As DNA, the CDR3 is TGTGCCAGCAGTGGGACAGGGGGATGGGAGACCCAGTACTTC.